These 9 T cell receptor beta chains share one sample of origin, sequenced in a study of metastatic and nonmetastatic thyroid tumors. MiXCR re-clonotyped the PCR reads for TCRdb. The repertoire consists of some 93,000 clones, with about an eighth occurring once and the leading ten covering 10% to 12%. Every patient was untreated before thyroid surgery. The sample taken for sequencing was blood. The receptors come from a female donor with papillary thyroid cancer or a benign thyroid nodule (not recorded which). Some clones in this sample may be carry-over from other donors' samples.

The chain combines TRBV12-3 or TRBV12-4 with TRBJ1-4; no definite D call. V was trimmed by 4 bases and J by 4 bases, leaving 10 bases between them. The CDR3 contains 14 residues. The CDR3, as DNA: TGTGCCAGCAGTTCCGTTACCTTTAATGAAAAACTGTTTTTT. Translating it yields CASSSVTFNEKLFF.

At least ten counts were recorded for this clone. The chain has TRBV9 and TRBJ2-5; 7 bases map to TRBD2. The trim removed 0 bases at V and 3 bases at J, leaving 8 bases unmatched. From germline, CDR1 is SGDLS and CDR2 YYNGEE. CDR3 size: 16 residues. CDR3 sequence reads: CASSVGSGRGEETQYF. The CDR3 bases are TGTGCCAGCAGCGTAGGAAGTGGGAGGGGTGAAGAGACCCAGTACTTC. The variable domain in full, completed from reference TRBV9 and TRBJ2-5, reads DSGVTQTPKHLITATGQRVTLRCSPRSGDLSVYWYQQSLDQGLQFLIQYYNGEERAKGNILERFSAQQFPDLHSELNLSSLELGDSALYFCASSVGSGRGEETQYFGPGTRLLVL.

The chain links TRBV3-1 to TRBJ1-2, with unresolved D. The length of the CDR3 is 12 residues. Between the trimmed V and J ends, which lost 5 bases and 9 bases, there was a span of 13 bases. CDR1 LGHDT and CDR2 YNNKEL come from the germline V gene (reference sequence). The CDR3 loop reads CASSARLYCYTF. The CDR3 nucleotides are TGTGCCAGCAGCGCCAGACTTTATTGCTACACCTTC.

This clone was found many times. This same CDR3 is encoded by further DNA sequences in the sample. The chain is built from TRBV28 and TRBJ2-5; D call uncertain. Trimming took off 6 bases at V and 10 bases at J, with 21 bases between the two ends. The CDR3 spans 14 residues. Germline CDR1 MDHEN, CDR2 SYDVKM. The CDR3 sequence: CASSPVVLGGDQYF. The CDR3, as DNA: TGTGCCAGCAGCCCGGTTGTCCTCGGCGGCGACCAGTACTTC.

This clone was detected ten times or more. V gene TRBV11-2 combines with J gene TRBJ1-2, with 10 bases lining up with TRBD1. Unmatched junction bases numbered 9, after V lost 3 bases and J lost 5 bases. The germline V gene has CDR1 SGHAT and CDR2 FQNNGV. CDR3 length: 16 amino acids. CDR3 sequence reads: CASSFSGTGAWYGYTF. In nucleotides, the CDR3 is TGTGCCAGCAGCTTCTCCGGGACAGGGGCATGGTATGGCTACACCTTC.

Many counts were recorded for this clone. CDR3 nucleotides: TGTGCCAGCTCACCCGTCAGCGGGACAGCAGGGGGGGAGCAGTACTTC. As protein: CASSPVSGTAGGEQYF. The chain carries TRBV18 and TRBJ2-7; the D gene could be TRBD1 or TRBD2 (7 bases each). Germline CDR1 reads KGHSH; CDR2 reads LQKENI. V dropped 3 bases and J dropped 7 bases, with 22 bases sitting between them. The CDR3 spans 16 residues.

This clone was detected ten times or more. The chain links TRBV24-1 to TRBJ1-1; 7 bases line up with TRBD1. Per germline, CDR1 KGHDR and CDR2 SFDVKD. The ends lost 6 bases at V and 5 bases at J; junction bases unmatched: 5. The CDR3 spans 13 residues. The CDR3 DNA sequence: TGTGCCACCAGTAGAGGGGGCGGAACTGAAGCTTTCTTT. Encoded protein: CATSRGGGTEAFF.

This clone was recorded at least ten times. The V and J genes are TRBV6-2 or TRBV6-3 and TRBJ2-1; TRBD2 is a possible D gene (5 bases). From germline, CDR1 is MNHEY and CDR2 SVGEGT. CDR3 size: 15 residues. V lost 0 bases to trimming and J lost 5 bases, with 11 bases between them. The CDR3 is CASSYSRLRNNEQFF. Here the CDR3 DNA reads TGTGCCAGCAGTTACTCGAGACTAAGGAACAATGAGCAGTTCTTC.

This clone was seen at least ten times. V is TRBV4-1 and J is TRBJ1-1; D remains ambiguous. CDR1 and CDR2 (germline): MGHRA, YSYEKL. V shed 1 base and J shed 1 base, with 7 bases lying between them. CDR3 length: 14 amino acids. This chain's CDR3 is CASSQGPTNTEAFF. The CDR3 DNA reads TGCGCCAGCAGCCAAGGGCCGACGAACACTGAAGCTTTCTTT.